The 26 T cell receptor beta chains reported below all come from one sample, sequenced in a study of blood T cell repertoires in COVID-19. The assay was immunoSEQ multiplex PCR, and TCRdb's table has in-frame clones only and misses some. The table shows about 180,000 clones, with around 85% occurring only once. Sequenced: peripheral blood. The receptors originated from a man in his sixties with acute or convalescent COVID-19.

This CDR3 is CASSTRRGGYEQYF. The CDR3 DNA reads as TGTGCCAGTAGTACCCGGAGGGGGGGCTACGAGCAGTACTTC. The J gene is TRBJ2-7, the V gene TRBV19; tentative D call: TRBD2 (7 bases). The germline CDR1 and CDR2 sequences are LNHDA and SQIVND (reference sequence). Trimming took 4 bases from V and 3 from J, leaving 13 bases between them. The CDR3 is 14 amino acids.

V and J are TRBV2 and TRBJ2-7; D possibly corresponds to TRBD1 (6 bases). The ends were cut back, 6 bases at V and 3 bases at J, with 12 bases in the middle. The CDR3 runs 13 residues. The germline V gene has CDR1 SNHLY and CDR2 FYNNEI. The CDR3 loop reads CASSYRVRYEQYF. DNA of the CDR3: TGTGCCAGCAGCTACAGGGTACGCTACGAGCAGTACTTC.

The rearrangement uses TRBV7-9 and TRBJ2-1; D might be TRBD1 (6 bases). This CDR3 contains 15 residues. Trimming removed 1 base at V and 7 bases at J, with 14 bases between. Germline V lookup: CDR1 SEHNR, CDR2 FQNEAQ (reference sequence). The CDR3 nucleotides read TGTGCCAGCAGCTTAGGGACAGACTCCTCGAATGAGCAGTTCTTC. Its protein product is CASSLGTDSSNEQFF.

Here the CDR3 reads CASSQGGAGDSYEQYF. CDR3 nucleotide sequence: TGTGCCAGCAGCCAAGGAGGAGCGGGAGACTCTTACGAGCAGTACTTC. The chain joins TRBV4-2 to TRBJ2-7; 8 bases are shared with TRBD2. With V trimmed by 1 base and J by 4 bases, 9 bases remained unmatched. Germline values: CDR1 LGHNA, CDR2 YNFKEQ. This CDR3 has 16 amino acids.

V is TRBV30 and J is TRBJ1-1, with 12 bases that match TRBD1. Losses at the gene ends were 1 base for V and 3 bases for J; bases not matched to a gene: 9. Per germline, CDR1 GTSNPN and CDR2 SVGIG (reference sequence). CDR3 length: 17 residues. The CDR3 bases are TGTGCCTGGAGTGCGACGGGACAGGGGGCAATCGACACTGAAGCTTTCTTT. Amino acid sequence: CAWSATGQGAIDTEAFF.

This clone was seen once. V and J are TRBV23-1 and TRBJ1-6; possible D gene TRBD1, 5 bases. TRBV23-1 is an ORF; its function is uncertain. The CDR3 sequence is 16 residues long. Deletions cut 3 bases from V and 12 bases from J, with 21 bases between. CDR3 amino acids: CASSHGGRVILKPLHF. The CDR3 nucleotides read TGCGCCAGCAGTCACGGGGGACGGGTAATTCTTAAACCCCTCCACTTT.

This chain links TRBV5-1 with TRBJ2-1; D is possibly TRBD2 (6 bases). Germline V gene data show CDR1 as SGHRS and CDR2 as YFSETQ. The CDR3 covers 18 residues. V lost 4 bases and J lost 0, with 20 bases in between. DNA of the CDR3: TGCGCCAGCAGCCTCGGACGGGGGAGGTCGAACTCCTACAATGAGCAGTTCTTC. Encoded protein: CASSLGRGRSNSYNEQFF.

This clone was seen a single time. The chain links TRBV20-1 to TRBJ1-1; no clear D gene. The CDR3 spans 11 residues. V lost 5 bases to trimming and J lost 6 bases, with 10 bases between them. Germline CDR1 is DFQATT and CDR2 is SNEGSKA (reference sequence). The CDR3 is CSASTWAEAFF. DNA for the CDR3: TGCAGTGCTTCGACATGGGCTGAAGCTTTCTTT.

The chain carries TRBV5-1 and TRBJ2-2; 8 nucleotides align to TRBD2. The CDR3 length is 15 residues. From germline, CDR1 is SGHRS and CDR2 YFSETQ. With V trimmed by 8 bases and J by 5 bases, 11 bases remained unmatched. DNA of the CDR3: TGCGCCAGTAGATCGGGAGGGGAAATAACCGGGGAGCTGTTTTTT. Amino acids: CASRSGGEITGELFF.

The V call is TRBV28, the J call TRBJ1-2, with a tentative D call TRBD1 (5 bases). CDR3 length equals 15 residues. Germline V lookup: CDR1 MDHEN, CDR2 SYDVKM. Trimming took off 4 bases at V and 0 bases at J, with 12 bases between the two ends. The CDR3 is CASSYGGGTNYGYTF. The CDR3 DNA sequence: TGTGCCAGCAGTTACGGGGGAGGTACTAACTATGGCTACACCTTC.

CDR3 coding DNA: TGTGCCAGCAGCGTGGGACTAGCGGAGACCTCCTACGAGCAGTACTTC. Its translation: CASSVGLAETSYEQYF. The genes are TRBV9 and TRBJ2-7; TRBD2 aligns across 11 bases. With V trimmed by 2 bases and J by 0 bases, 4 bases remained unmatched. The CDR3 extends over 16 amino acids. From germline, CDR1 is SGDLS and CDR2 YYNGEE.

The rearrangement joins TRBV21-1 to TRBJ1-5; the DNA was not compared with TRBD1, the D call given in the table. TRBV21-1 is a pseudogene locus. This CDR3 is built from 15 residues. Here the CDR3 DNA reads TGTGCCAGCAGCGACCGGGACAGGGTAAATCAGCCCCAGCATTTT. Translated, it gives CASSDRDRVNQPQHF.

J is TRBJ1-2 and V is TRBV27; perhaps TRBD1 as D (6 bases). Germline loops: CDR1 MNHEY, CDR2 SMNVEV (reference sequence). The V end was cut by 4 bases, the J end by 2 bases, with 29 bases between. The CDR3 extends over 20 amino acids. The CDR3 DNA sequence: TGTGCCAGCAGTTATTTCCCTGAAATGGGGGGGCGGGCGACCAACTATGGCTACACCTTC. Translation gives CASSYFPEMGGRATNYGYTF.

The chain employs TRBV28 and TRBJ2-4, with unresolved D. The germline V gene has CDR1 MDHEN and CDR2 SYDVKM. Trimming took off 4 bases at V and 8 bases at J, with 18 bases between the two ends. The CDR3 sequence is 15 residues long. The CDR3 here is CASSSIVGRKDIQYF. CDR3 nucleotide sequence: TGTGCCAGCAGTTCCATTGTTGGGCGTAAGGACATTCAGTACTTC.

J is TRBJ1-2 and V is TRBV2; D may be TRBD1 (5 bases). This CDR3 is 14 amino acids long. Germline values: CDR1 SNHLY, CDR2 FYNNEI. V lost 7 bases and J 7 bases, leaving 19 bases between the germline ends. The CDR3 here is CASTRTGQGRGYTF. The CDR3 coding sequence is TGTGCCAGCACCCGAACCGGGCAGGGTCGTGGCTACACCTTC.

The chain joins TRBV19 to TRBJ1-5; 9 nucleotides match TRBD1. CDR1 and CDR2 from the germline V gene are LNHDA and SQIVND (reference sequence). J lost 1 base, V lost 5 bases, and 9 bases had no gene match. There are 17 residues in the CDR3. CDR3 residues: CASSFPGQGTSNQPQHF. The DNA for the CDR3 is TGTGCCAGTAGTTTTCCGGGACAGGGCACGAGCAATCAGCCCCAGCATTTT.

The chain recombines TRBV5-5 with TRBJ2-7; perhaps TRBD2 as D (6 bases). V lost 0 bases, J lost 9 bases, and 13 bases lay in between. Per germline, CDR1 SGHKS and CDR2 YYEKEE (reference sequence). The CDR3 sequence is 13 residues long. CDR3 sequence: CASSLVGSGGQYF. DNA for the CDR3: TGTGCCAGCAGCTTGGTCGGGAGCGGAGGGCAGTACTTC.

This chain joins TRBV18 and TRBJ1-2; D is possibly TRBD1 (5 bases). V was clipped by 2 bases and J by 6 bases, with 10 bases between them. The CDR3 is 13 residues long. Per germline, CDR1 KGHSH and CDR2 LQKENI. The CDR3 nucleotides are TGTGCCAGCTCACCAGGGGAGGGGAATGGCTACACCTTC. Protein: CASSPGEGNGYTF.

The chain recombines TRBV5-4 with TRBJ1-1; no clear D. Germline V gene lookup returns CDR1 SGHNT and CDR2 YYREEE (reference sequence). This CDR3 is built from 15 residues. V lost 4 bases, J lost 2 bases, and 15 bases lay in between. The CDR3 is CASSLGVKRNTEAFF. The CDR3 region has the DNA TGTGCCAGCAGCCTCGGGGTTAAACGAAACACTGAAGCTTTCTTT. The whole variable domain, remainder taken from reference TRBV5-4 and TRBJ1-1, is ETGVTQSPTHLIKTRGQQVTLRCSSQSGHNTVSWYQQALGQGPQFIFQYYREEENGRGNFPPRFSGLQFPNYSSELNVNALELDDSALYLCASSLGVKRNTEAFFGQGTRLTVV.

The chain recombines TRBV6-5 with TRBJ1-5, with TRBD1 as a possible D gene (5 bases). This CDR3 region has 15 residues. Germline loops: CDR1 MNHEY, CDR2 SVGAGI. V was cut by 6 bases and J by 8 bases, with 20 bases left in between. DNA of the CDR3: TGTGCCAGCAGACCTGGAGGGACCCCAAGCAAGCCCCAGCATTTT. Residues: CASRPGGTPSKPQHF.

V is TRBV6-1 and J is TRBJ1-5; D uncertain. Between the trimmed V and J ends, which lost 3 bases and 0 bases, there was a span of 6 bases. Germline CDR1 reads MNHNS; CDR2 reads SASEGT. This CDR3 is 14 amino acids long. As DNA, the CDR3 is TGTGCCAGCAGTGAGGGCTATAGCAATCAGCCCCAGCATTTT. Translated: CASSEGYSNQPQHF.

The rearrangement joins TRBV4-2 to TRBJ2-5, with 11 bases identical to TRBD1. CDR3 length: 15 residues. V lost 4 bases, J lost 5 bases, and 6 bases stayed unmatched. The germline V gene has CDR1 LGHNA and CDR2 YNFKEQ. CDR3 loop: CASSLLGDRGETQYF. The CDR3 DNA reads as TGTGCCAGCAGCCTACTCGGGGACAGGGGGGAGACCCAGTACTTC.

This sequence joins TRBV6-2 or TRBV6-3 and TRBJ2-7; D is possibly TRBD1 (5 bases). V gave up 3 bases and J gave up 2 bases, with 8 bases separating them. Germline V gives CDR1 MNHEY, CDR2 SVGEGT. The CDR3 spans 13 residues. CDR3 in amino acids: CASSYAGTYEQYF. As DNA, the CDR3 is TGTGCCAGCAGTTATGCAGGGACCTACGAGCAGTACTTC.

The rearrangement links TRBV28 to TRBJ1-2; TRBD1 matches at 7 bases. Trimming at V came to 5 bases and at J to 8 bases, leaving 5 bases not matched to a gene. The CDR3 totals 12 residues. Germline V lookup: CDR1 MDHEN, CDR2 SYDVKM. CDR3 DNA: TGTGCCAGCAGTCAGGGGGTTTGGGGCTACACCTTC. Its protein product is CASSQGVWGYTF.

Here the CDR3 reads CASSQGEGAIYEQYF. DNA of the CDR3: TGCGCCAGCAGCCAAGGGGAAGGGGCCATCTACGAGCAGTACTTC. This chain joins TRBV4-1 and TRBJ2-7; the D gene is possibly TRBD1 (5 bases). Germline V gene sequence: CDR1 MGHRA, CDR2 YSYEKL. There are 15 residues in the CDR3. Trimming took off 1 base at V and 3 bases at J, with 13 bases between the two ends.

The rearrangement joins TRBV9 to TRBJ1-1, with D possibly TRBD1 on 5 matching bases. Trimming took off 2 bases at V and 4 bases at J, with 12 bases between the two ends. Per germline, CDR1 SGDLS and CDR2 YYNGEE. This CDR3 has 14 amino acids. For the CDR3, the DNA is TGTGCCAGCAGCGTTCGTCCGGGGGGCACTGAAGCTTTCTTT. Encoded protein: CASSVRPGGTEAFF.